Following are 32 T cell receptor beta chains from one sample sequenced in a study of regulatory T cells in long-lasting Graves disease. Arm-PCR of CDR3 regions with iRepertoire HTBI primers generated TCR beta libraries. TCRdb redid the calling of the multiplex PCR reads with MiXCR, one entry per CDR3 protein. The data contain around 460,000 distinct CDR3 sequences, 20% to 25% of them seen just once; the ten biggest clones take up roughly 14%. Time point described: persistent/refractory GD, antithyroid drugs over 5 years with positive TRAb. After RNA was extracted from PBMCs, the TCR library was made from it. This specimen consisted of peripheral blood mononuclear cells (PBMCs), obtained when the disease was refractory, from a patient treated with antithyroid drugs. The source of these receptors is a female donor with Graves disease.

This clonotype was observed many times. This sequence joins TRBV7-9 and TRBJ1-1; a possible D gene is TRBD1 (5 bases). The germline CDR1 and CDR2 sequences are SEHNR and FQNEAQ (reference sequence). The CDR3 sequence is 16 residues long. The germline V and J ends were trimmed by 1 base and 1 base, with 13 bases remaining between them. CDR3 sequence (DNA): TGTGCCAGCAGCTTAGTTTCGGCAGGGAGGAACACTGAAGCTTTCTTT. It is translated as CASSLVSAGRNTEAFF.

The rearrangement links TRBV24-1 to TRBJ2-1, with 7 bases identical to TRBD2. CDR1 and CDR2 (germline): KGHDR, SFDVKD. This CDR3 contains 16 residues. V was clipped by 3 bases and J by 0 bases; unmatched bases: 4. The CDR3 loop is CATSDRGGISYNEQFF. The DNA of the CDR3 is TGTGCCACCAGTGATCGGGGAGGGATCTCCTACAATGAGCAGTTCTTC.

In its sample, this clonotype was seen many times. The V and J genes are TRBV2 and TRBJ1-2; no firm D call. In germline, CDR1 is SNHLY, CDR2 FYNNEI. V was pared by 2 bases and J by 7 bases, with 8 bases between. The CDR3 has 12 residues. In DNA form, the CDR3 reads TGTGCCAGCAGTGAATTGGAACTTGGCTACACCTTC. This encodes CASSELELGYTF.

This chain links TRBV12-3 or TRBV12-4 with TRBJ1-5, with 8 bases fitting TRBD1. This CDR3 is built from 16 residues. V shed 5 bases, J shed 6 bases, and the junction held 12 bases outside the gene matches. The CDR3 DNA reads as TGTGCCAGCAGTGTACTTTCAGGGGGCTCAGGTCAGCCCCAGCATTTT. It encodes CASSVLSGGSGQPQHF.

This clonotype was counted ten times or more. This sequence joins TRBV30 and TRBJ1-2; D is unclear. V was cut by 7 bases and J by 4 bases, with 7 bases left in between. Germline loops: CDR1 GTSNPN, CDR2 SVGIG (reference sequence). The CDR3 has 10 amino acids. CDR3 sequence reads: CAFSGYGYTF. The CDR3 bases are TGTGCCTTCAGTGGCTATGGCTACACCTTC.

There are a few counts of this clonotype. V and J are TRBV2 and TRBJ2-7; D may be TRBD1 (6 bases). Per the germline V gene, CDR1 is SNHLY and CDR2 is FYNNEI. The CDR3 spans 14 residues. Trimming stripped 3 bases from V and 3 bases from J, with 12 bases between. Here the CDR3 reads CASSESGVGYEQYF. CDR3 sequence (DNA): TGTGCCAGCAGTGAGTCAGGGGTCGGCTACGAGCAGTACTTC.

This clonotype was found a few times. The chain employs TRBV9 and TRBJ2-2; D not resolved. Germline lookup yields CDR1 SGDLS and CDR2 YYNGEE. The CDR3 loop spans 17 amino acids. V was clipped by 0 bases and J by 1 base, with 13 bases between them. This CDR3 is CASSVDLRTENTGELFF. In DNA form, the CDR3 reads TGTGCCAGCAGCGTAGACCTGAGGACGGAGAACACCGGGGAGCTGTTTTTT.

The chain couples TRBV4-1 to TRBJ2-1, with 9 bases matching TRBD2. This CDR3 comprises 16 residues. Germline CDR1 is MGHRA and CDR2 is YSYEKL. The J segment lost 4 bases and the V segment lost 1 base, leaving 5 bases of the junction unmatched. The chain's CDR3 is CASSQVRLAVYNEQFF. The DNA of the CDR3 is TGCGCCAGCAGCCAAGTAAGACTAGCGGTATACAATGAGCAGTTCTTC.

This clonotype was seen at least ten times. V is TRBV6-5 and J is TRBJ1-6; D not certain. The CDR3 has 15 amino acids. The germline CDR1 and CDR2 sequences are MNHEY and SVGAGI. The V end lost 2 bases, the J end lost 10 bases, and 15 bases lay between the germline ends. The CDR3 DNA reads as TGTGCCAGCAGTTACCAACTCCCCAGATACTCACCCCTCCACTTT. Residues: CASSYQLPRYSPLHF.

This clonotype was recorded at least ten times. The chain recombines TRBV28 with TRBJ1-1; possibly TRBD1 for D (6 bases). The germline CDR1 and CDR2 sequences are MDHEN and SYDVKM. The CDR3 sequence is 16 residues long. Trimming took 2 bases from V and 4 from J, leaving 17 bases between them. The CDR3 protein is CASSLRGRGLGTEAFF. The DNA of the CDR3 is TGTGCCAGCAGTTTACGGGGCAGGGGTCTTGGCACTGAAGCTTTCTTT.

Comments on this clonotype: This clone may be a read error of a much larger clone one base away. The CDR3 does not close with the conserved phenylalanine or tryptophan, likely indicating a read error. The CDR3 DNA reads TGTGCCGCGCGGGCCAGACGGGGCCCCTACGAGCAGTACTCC. This codes for CAARARRGPYEQYS. The rearrangement joins TRBV28 to TRBJ2-7; D possibly matches TRBD1 or TRBD2 (5 bases each). The CDR3 is 14 residues long. Trimming cost V 11 bases and J 2 bases, with 19 bases left between them. The V gene's germline CDR1 is MDHEN and CDR2 SYDVKM.

This clonotype was seen ten or more times. The chain uses TRBV12-3 or TRBV12-4 and TRBJ1-1, with D hard to call. The V gene lost 2 bases and the J gene lost 4 bases, with 11 bases spanning the gap. The CDR3 length is 14 residues. The CDR3 spells CASSLRGPSTEAFF. DNA for the CDR3: TGTGCCAGCAGTTTACGAGGACCTTCCACTGAAGCTTTCTTT.

J is TRBJ1-1 and V is TRBV5-1; tentatively, D is TRBD1 (5 bases). The CDR3 is made up of 14 amino acids. Per germline, CDR1 SGHRS and CDR2 YFSETQ. Trimming left V 0 bases short and J 8 bases short, with 14 bases between. The CDR3 DNA reads as TGCGCCAGCAGCTTGGTCTTCCGTGACAGCGAAGCTTTCTTT. This gives the protein CASSLVFRDSEAFF.

This clonotype was observed a few times. The chain has TRBV18 and TRBJ2-3, with D perhaps matching TRBD2 (5 bases). CDR1 and CDR2 (germline): KGHSH, LQKENI. With 0 bases removed from V and 4 bases from J, the gap between germline ends came to 5 bases. CDR3 length equals 13 residues. The CDR3 spells CASSPPRADTQYF. In DNA, the CDR3 is TGTGCCAGCTCACCACCGAGGGCAGATACGCAGTATTTT.

At least ten counts were recorded for this clonotype. This chain uses TRBV10-3 with TRBJ2-5; 9 positions agree with TRBD1. Germline CDR1 ENHRY, CDR2 SYGVKD. CDR3 size: 13 residues. Trimming cost V 6 bases and J 5 bases; bases outside gene matches: 4. The CDR3 region is CAISRDRDETQYF. CDR3 nucleotides: TGTGCCATCAGCCGGGACAGGGATGAGACCCAGTACTTC.

This clonotype appeared a few times. V usage is TRBV27 and J usage is TRBJ2-7, with D possibly being TRBD1 or TRBD2 (5 bases each). V lost 5 bases, J lost 3 bases, and 14 bases lay in between. CDR1 is MNHEY and CDR2 is SMNVEV in the germline V gene (reference sequence). CDR3 length equals 14 residues. The CDR3 spells CASSQGKGDYEQYF. In DNA, the CDR3 is TGTGCCAGCAGTCAGGGAAAGGGAGACTACGAGCAGTACTTC.

This rearrangement joins TRBV5-1 to TRBJ1-4; D remains ambiguous. The CDR3 is made up of 15 amino acids. Germline V gene data show CDR1 as SGHRS and CDR2 as YFSETQ. V was trimmed by 4 bases and J by 8 bases, leaving 18 bases between them. The chain's CDR3 is CASSPDNSPGEKLFF. Written as DNA, the CDR3 is TGCGCCAGCAGCCCCGACAACTCCCCTGGGGAAAAACTGTTTTTT.

The sample holds a few counts of this clonotype. The rearrangement links TRBV28 to TRBJ2-2; D remains ambiguous. With 9 bases removed from V and 1 base from J, the gap between germline ends came to 6 bases. Germline V lookup: CDR1 MDHEN, CDR2 SYDVKM. There are 12 residues in the CDR3. CDR3 loop: CASLRNTGELFF. Written as DNA, the CDR3 is TGTGCCAGTCTGAGGAACACCGGGGAGCTGTTTTTT.

This clonotype was counted at least ten times. CDR3 bases: TGTGCCAGCAGTTCCGGTTGGGGCGAGCAGTACTTC. Protein: CASSSGWGEQYF. The rearrangement links TRBV6-5 to TRBJ2-7; D ambiguous. The CDR3 totals 12 residues. Trimming cost V 4 bases and J 6 bases, with 10 bases left between them. Germline CDR1 reads MNHEY; CDR2 reads SVGAGI.

CDR3 nucleotides: TGTGCCAGCAGTCAGACCTTCGGGGGGAACACTGAAGCTTTCTTT. Residues: CASSQTFGGNTEAFF. The V call is TRBV6-1, the J call TRBJ1-1; D is possibly TRBD1 (5 bases). Trimming stripped 5 bases from V and 1 base from J, with 14 bases between. Germline V gene sequence: CDR1 MNHNS, CDR2 SASEGT. CDR3 size: 15 residues.

The chain recombines TRBV12-3 or TRBV12-4 with TRBJ2-4; D may be TRBD2 (5 bases). There are 19 residues in the CDR3. V lost 5 bases and J lost 0, with 23 bases in between. The CDR3 loop reads CASSPMKAEIPLAKNIQYF. CDR3 in DNA: TGTGCCAGCAGTCCCATGAAAGCGGAGATTCCTCTAGCCAAAAACATTCAGTACTTC.

The chain carries TRBV9 and TRBJ2-1; tentatively, D is TRBD1 (6 bases). Germline V lookup: CDR1 SGDLS, CDR2 YYNGEE. The CDR3 is 14 amino acids. Trimming took 4 bases from V and 4 from J, leaving 12 bases between them. DNA for the CDR3: TGTGCCAGCAGCCCCCGCACAGGGTACAATGAGCAGTTCTTC. It codes for CASSPRTGYNEQFF.

The genes are TRBV27 and TRBJ2-1; D is uncertain. V was shortened by 3 bases and J by 15 bases, with 3 bases between the two germline ends. Looked up from germline, CDR1 is MNHEY and CDR2 is SMNVEV (reference sequence). This CDR3 has 8 amino acids. The CDR3 here is CASSFPFF. CDR3 sequence (DNA): TGTGCCAGCAGTTTCCCGTTCTTC.

The sample holds a few counts of this clonotype. The chain combines TRBV5-1 with TRBJ1-1; unclear D gene. Germline V gives CDR1 SGHRS, CDR2 YFSETQ. Trimming took 4 bases from V and 1 from J, leaving 11 bases between them. This CDR3 spans 14 amino acids. The CDR3 reads CASSGDGENTEAFF. In DNA, the CDR3 is TGCGCCAGCAGCGGAGACGGGGAGAACACTGAAGCTTTCTTT.

This chain joins TRBV20-1 and TRBJ2-1; 8 bases agree with TRBD2. Per the germline V gene, CDR1 is DFQATT and CDR2 is SNEGSKA (reference sequence). Trimming cost V 3 bases and J 0 bases; bases outside gene matches: 7. The length of the CDR3 is 16 residues. CDR3 bases: TGCAGTGCTAGGGCGGGGGGCGGTAGCTCCTACAATGAGCAGTTCTTC. Its protein is CSARAGGGSSYNEQFF.

This clonotype was counted many times. The chain uses TRBV10-3 and TRBJ1-6, with 8 bases fitting TRBD1. The J segment lost 9 bases and the V segment lost 8 bases, leaving 3 bases of the junction unmatched. There are 12 residues in the CDR3. Germline V CDR1 and CDR2: ENHRY, SYGVKD. In DNA form, the CDR3 reads TGTGCCATCGGACAGGGAATTTCACCCCTCCACTTT. It specifies CAIGQGISPLHF.

The table lists this clonotype with many counts. The genes are TRBV11-3 and TRBJ2-2; 7 nucleotides line up with TRBD2. Germline CDR1 reads SGHNT; CDR2 reads YENEEA. The CDR3 sequence is 17 residues long. Trimming at V came to 5 bases and at J to 2 bases, leaving 11 bases not matched to a gene. CDR3 residues: CASSVTLAATNTGELFF. Here the CDR3 DNA reads TGTGCCAGCAGCGTTACGCTAGCGGCAACAAACACCGGGGAGCTGTTTTTT. The full variable domain, in which reference TRBV11-3 and TRBJ2-2 provide the parts outside the CDR3, is EAGVVQSPRYKIIEKKQPVAFWCNPISGHNTLYWYLQNLGQGPELLIRYENEEAVDDSQLPKDRFSAERLKGVDSTLKIQPAELGDSAVYLCASSVTLAATNTGELFFGEGSRLTVL.

This clonotype was picked up many times. V usage is TRBV6-2 or TRBV6-3 and J usage is TRBJ1-2, with 8 bases matching TRBD1. V trimming: 4 bases; J trimming: 3 bases; junction bases outside the gene matches: 4. CDR1 and CDR2 from the germline V gene are MNHEY and SVGEGT. This CDR3 spans 14 amino acids. As DNA, the CDR3 is TGTGCCAGCAGTTCGACAGGGGCCCACTATGGCTACACCTTC. Translated, it gives CASSSTGAHYGYTF.

This clonotype was observed a handful of times. The chain recombines TRBV9 with TRBJ1-6, with unresolved D. V was shortened by 0 bases and J by 0 bases, with 1 base between the two germline ends. Germline V gene sequence: CDR1 SGDLS, CDR2 YYNGEE. This CDR3 has 14 residues. CDR3 DNA: TGTGCCAGCAGCGTAGGCTCCTATAATTCACCCCTCCACTTT. It translates to CASSVGSYNSPLHF.

This clonotype was seen more than once but under ten times. The J gene is TRBJ1-1, the V gene TRBV10-3; 8 positions match TRBD1. There are 15 residues in the CDR3. V was clipped by 5 bases and J by 3 bases; unmatched bases: 8. CDR1 is ENHRY, CDR2 SYGVKD, per germline. The CDR3 loop reads CAISRTGKSDTEAFF. The CDR3 bases are TGTGCCATCAGTCGGACAGGGAAGAGTGACACTGAAGCTTTCTTT.

The chain is built from TRBV19 and TRBJ2-7, with D maybe TRBD1 (6 bases). Germline lookup yields CDR1 LNHDA and CDR2 SQIVND (reference sequence). Trimming cost V 9 bases and J 5 bases, with 11 bases left between them. The CDR3 sequence is 11 residues long. This chain's CDR3 is CASANRDEQYF. The CDR3 DNA sequence: TGTGCCAGCGCGAACAGGGACGAGCAGTACTTC.

This clonotype was recorded only once. Since a far larger clone is one base different, this is likely a read error. The rearrangement links TRBV28 to TRBJ2-5; D possibly corresponds to TRBD1 (6 bases). Gene TRBJ2-7 matches the end of the DNA better, so the J call may be wrong. The CDR3 totals 12 residues. CDR1 and CDR2 from the germline V gene are MDHEN and SYDVKM. The CDR3 sequence: CVSSTGSHEQYF. The DNA for the CDR3 is TGTGTCAGCAGTACAGGGTCCCACGAGCAGTACTTC.